This TCR beta chain is from a study of Ad26.COV2.S vaccination and SARS-CoV-2 variants. Study-wide results and caveats: Quantification of TCR breadth and depth may have yielded underestimates of total T cell responses. The study found similar non-spike TCR breadth in vaccine and placebo recipients. Vaccine recipients had higher spike-specific TCR breadth than placebo recipients.

Sample treatment: about 20 received Ad26.COV2.S at low or high dose, single or two shots; about five received placebo; per-sample allocation not given. Specimen acquisition occurred on day 63 following the initial vaccine or placebo injection. CDR1 is KGHSH, CDR2 LQKENI, per germline. Trimming at V came to 0 bases and at J to 3 bases, leaving 2 bases not matched to a gene. The CDR3 loop spans 15 amino acids. Some clones are missing from TCRdb's copy, which holds only in-frame ones; the method was immunoSEQ multiplex PCR. The data show roughly 380,000 clones, approximately 85% seen once. Of note for this clone: Its target is unknown.

V usage is TRBV18 and J usage is TRBJ1-3, with TRBD1 matching over 7 bases. This clonotype was sampled from a person between 18 and 65 years old who received the Ad26.COV2.S COVID-19 vaccine or a placebo. Sequences were derived from peripheral blood, sampled in a trial of Ad26.COV2.S vaccine versus placebo. The DNA for the CDR3 is TGTGCCAGCTCACCACCGGGACAGATTGGAAACACCATATATTTT. Translated, it gives CASSPPGQIGNTIYF.